This note documents a single T cell receptor (beta chain) sequence. Measured with immunoSEQ multiplex PCR; TCRdb has only the in-frame clones, and not every one. This sample has some 58,000 clones, with roughly nine tenths found just once. These data originate in a study of blood T cell repertoires in COVID-19. Study overall: Whether acute or convalescent, the COVID-19 samples came from the United States, Italy and Spain. T cells, B-cell-depleted T cells, or PBMCs provided the cDNA or gDNA that served as material.

Germline V gene sequence: CDR1 SNHLY, CDR2 FYNNEI. The V end was cut by 5 bases, the J end by 11 bases, with 12 bases between. The CDR3 totals 11 residues. V is TRBV2 and J is TRBJ1-1; D unclear. The TCR was taken from a man aged 35 to 55 with acute or convalescent COVID-19. Source material: peripheral blood. This CDR3 reads CASSLQTDAFF. CDR3 coding DNA: TGTGCCAGCAGTTTACAGACGGATGCTTTCTTT.